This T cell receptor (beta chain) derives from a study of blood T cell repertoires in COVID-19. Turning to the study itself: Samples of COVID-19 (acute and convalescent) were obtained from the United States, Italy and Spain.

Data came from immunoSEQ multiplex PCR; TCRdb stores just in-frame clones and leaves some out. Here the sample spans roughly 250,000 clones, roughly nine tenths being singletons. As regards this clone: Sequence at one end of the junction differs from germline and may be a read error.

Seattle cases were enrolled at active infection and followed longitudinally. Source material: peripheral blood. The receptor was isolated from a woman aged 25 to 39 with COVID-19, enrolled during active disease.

CDR3: CASSYSMTSGGAWDF. CDR3 nucleotides: TGTGCCAGCAGTTACTCGATGACTAGCGGGGGGGCGTGGGACTTC. V is TRBV6-5 and J is TRBJ2-7; 14 bases match TRBD2. The CDR3 contains 15 residues. The germline CDR1 and CDR2 sequences are MNHEY and SVGAGI.